Presented here are 19 T cell receptor beta chains from one specimen sequenced in a study of cytomegalovirus exposure and HLA in healthy donors. Primers: 60 Vbeta forward and 13 Jbeta reverse. TCRdb's copy holds only in-frame clones and misses some; the assay was immunoSEQ multiplex PCR. The sample has around 140,000 clones, around nine tenths seen once; the top ten hold around 5.5%. The sequencing sample was made of PBMCs. The receptors stem from a woman between 25 and 40 years old in good health and CMV-seronegative.

In this sample, this clone turned up once. The rearrangement joins TRBV4-1 to TRBJ2-3, with 15 bases fitting TRBD2. Germline V CDR1 and CDR2: MGHRA, YSYEKL. V lost 2 bases to trimming and J lost 2 bases; unmatched junction nucleotides: 8. The CDR3 spans 19 residues. The chain's CDR3 is CASSQLGLAGGGLTDTQYF. In DNA, the CDR3 is TGCGCCAGCAGCCAACTGGGACTAGCGGGAGGAGGGCTCACAGATACGCAGTATTTT.

The chain couples TRBV18 to TRBJ1-1; 7 nucleotides align to TRBD1. The V gene's germline CDR1 is KGHSH and CDR2 LQKENI. This CDR3 spans 13 amino acids. V trimming: 5 bases; J trimming: 8 bases; junction bases outside the gene matches: 8. CDR3 region: CASSTLGDSEAFF. For the CDR3, the DNA is TGTGCCAGCTCAACCCTAGGGGACAGCGAAGCTTTCTTT.

The gene calls are TRBV7-2 and TRBJ2-7; 13 bases are a match to TRBD2. V lost 3 bases to trimming and J lost 0 bases; unmatched junction nucleotides: 5. The germline V gene has CDR1 SGHTA and CDR2 FQGNSA. The CDR3 length is 17 residues. The DNA for the CDR3 is TGTGCCAGCAGCTTCGGACTAGCGGGGGCTCTCTCCTACGAGCAGTACTTC. As protein: CASSFGLAGALSYEQYF.

The chain carries TRBV28 and TRBJ2-7; unclear D gene. There are 13 residues in the CDR3. Germline CDR1 reads MDHEN; CDR2 reads SYDVKM. Trimming shortened V by 9 bases and J by 1 base, and 13 bases separated the two germline ends. CDR3 region: CASQAKISYEQYF. CDR3 coding DNA: TGTGCCAGTCAGGCGAAAATATCCTACGAGCAGTACTTC.

The chain uses TRBV28 and TRBJ2-7, with D tentatively TRBD1 (6 bases). CDR1 and CDR2 from the germline V gene are MDHEN and SYDVKM. The CDR3 covers 17 residues. The V gene lost 3 bases and the J gene lost 0 bases, with 18 bases spanning the gap. The CDR3 sequence: CASSFLDRPLSSYEQYF. In nucleotides, the CDR3 is TGTGCCAGCAGTTTCCTAGACAGGCCTTTAAGCTCCTACGAGCAGTACTTC.

In its sample, this clone was seen once. The rearrangement joins TRBV6-5 to TRBJ1-5; D perhaps matches TRBD1 (5 bases). From germline, CDR1 is MNHEY and CDR2 SVGAGI. Trimming left V 5 bases short and J 1 base short, with 9 bases between. The CDR3 extends over 14 amino acids. The CDR3 spells CASSHQGSNQPQHF. The CDR3 DNA is TGTGCCAGCAGTCACCAGGGAAGCAATCAGCCCCAGCATTTT.

The V gene is TRBV30, the J gene TRBJ1-1; D not resolved. The germline V gene has CDR1 GTSNPN and CDR2 SVGIG (reference sequence). The germline V and J ends were trimmed by 4 bases and 4 bases, with 10 bases remaining between them. This CDR3 is built from 12 residues. CDR3 residues: CAWTWSGTEAFF. The CDR3 coding sequence is TGTGCCTGGACTTGGTCGGGCACTGAAGCTTTCTTT.

The chain employs TRBV7-2 and TRBJ2-1; 7 bases are shared with TRBD2. Germline V lookup: CDR1 SGHTA, CDR2 FQGNSA. The CDR3 has 18 residues. J gave up 0 bases and V 6 bases, and 14 bases lay outside the gene matches. Written as DNA, the CDR3 is TGTGCCAGCAGTCTGGAGGGACTAACCGAGAGCTCCTACAATGAGCAGTTCTTC. Translating it yields CASSLEGLTESSYNEQFF.

The genes are TRBV7-2 and TRBJ2-1; 9 positions match TRBD2. J was trimmed by 6 bases and V by 3 bases; bases with no gene match: 12. CDR3 length equals 17 residues. Germline values: CDR1 SGHTA, CDR2 FQGNSA. The CDR3 DNA follows: TGTGCCAGCAGCTTTTCGGTTGCGGGAGGGCCGCTCAATGAGCAGTTCTTC. Translation: CASSFSVAGGPLNEQFF.

This sequence joins TRBV2 and TRBJ2-7; D possibly corresponds to TRBD1 (6 bases). This CDR3 comprises 12 residues. Germline CDR1 reads SNHLY; CDR2 reads FYNNEI. Trimming stripped 2 bases from V and 4 bases from J, with 6 bases between. For the CDR3, the DNA is TGTGCCAGCAGTGAACAGGGGTACGAGCAGTACTTC. This encodes CASSEQGYEQYF. The full variable domain, completed using reference TRBV2 and TRBJ2-7, is EPEVTQTPSHQVTQMGQEVILRCVPISNHLYFYWYRQILGQKVEFLVSFYNNEISEKSEIFDDQFSVERPDGSNFTLKIRSTKLEDSAMYFCASSEQGYEQYFGPGTRLTVT.

The chain carries TRBV18 and TRBJ2-1; 11 nucleotides agree with TRBD2. Germline trimming cut 4 bases from V and 9 bases from J; bases unmatched to any gene: 8. Germline V gene sequence: CDR1 KGHSH, CDR2 LQKENI. The CDR3 has 15 amino acids. The CDR3 nucleotides read TGTGCCAGCTCACACCCGGGACTAGCGGAGGGTGAGCAGTTCTTC. Its translation: CASSHPGLAEGEQFF.

The chain recombines TRBV6-5 with TRBJ1-1, with TRBD1 matching 7 bases. This CDR3 spans 15 amino acids. The ends lost 5 bases at V and 0 bases at J; junction bases unmatched: 6. From germline, CDR1 is MNHEY and CDR2 SVGAGI. The CDR3 region is CASSPGDSLNTEAFF. In nucleotides, the CDR3 is TGTGCCAGCAGTCCTGGGGACAGCCTGAACACTGAAGCTTTCTTT.

The chain combines TRBV27 with TRBJ2-5; the match to TRBD2 covers 10 bases. Germline CDR1 reads MNHEY; CDR2 reads SMNVEV (reference sequence). V lost 4 bases, J lost 2 bases, and 4 bases stayed unmatched. The CDR3 length is 15 residues. The CDR3 is CASSSRTSGQETQYF. Written as DNA, the CDR3 is TGTGCCAGCAGTTCCCGGACTAGCGGACAAGAGACCCAGTACTTC.

This clone has just one count. This chain connects TRBV7-9 to TRBJ2-1, with 10 bases lining up with TRBD2. V dropped 3 bases and J dropped 6; count of bases not matched to a gene: 5. The CDR3 has 15 residues. Germline V gene lookup returns CDR1 SEHNR and CDR2 FQNEAQ (reference sequence). CDR3 region: CASSFSSGRGNEQFF. CDR3 DNA sequence: TGTGCCAGCAGCTTTTCTAGCGGGAGAGGCAATGAGCAGTTCTTC.

The CDR3 loop reads CASSSPFVRGEQYF. CDR3 DNA: TGTGCCAGCAGCTCTCCCTTCGTACGGGGGGAGCAGTACTTC. The chain carries TRBV7-6 and TRBJ2-7; TRBD2 might be the D (6 bases). Trimming stripped 4 bases from V and 7 bases from J, with 17 bases between. The CDR3 sequence is 14 residues long. The germline CDR1 and CDR2 sequences are SGHVS and FNYEAQ.

The chain links TRBV6-5 to TRBJ2-1; D is unresolved. Trimming shortened V by 4 bases and J by 7 bases, and 17 bases separated the two germline ends. The CDR3 extends over 15 amino acids. Germline V gene data show CDR1 as MNHEY and CDR2 as SVGAGI. As DNA, the CDR3 is TGTGCCAGCAGTTGGCTACCCGGCGGCTCGAATGAGCAGTTCTTC. This translates into CASSWLPGGSNEQFF.

The chain carries TRBV9 and TRBJ2-5; 14 bases match TRBD2. The CDR3 has 16 amino acids. The germline gives CDR1 SGDLS, CDR2 YYNGEE. Trimming removed 4 bases from V and 5 bases from J; junction bases left unmatched: 7. CDR3 sequence: CASSPGLAGVGETQYF. The CDR3 bases are TGTGCCAGCAGCCCGGGACTAGCGGGAGTGGGGGAGACCCAGTACTTC.

This sequence joins TRBV7-8 and TRBJ1-3, with D unclear. The V and J ends lost 1 base and 0 bases respectively, with 7 bases between them. Per germline, CDR1 SGHVS and CDR2 FQNEAQ. This CDR3 comprises 15 residues. In nucleotides, the CDR3 is TGTGCCAGCAGCTTAGTAGAGTTCTCTGGAAACACCATATATTTT. Translated: CASSLVEFSGNTIYF.

The J gene is TRBJ1-6, the V gene TRBV6-1, with D maybe TRBD1 (5 bases). Trimming removed 3 bases at V and 4 bases at J, with 10 bases between. The CDR3 runs 15 residues. Germline V gene sequence: CDR1 MNHNS, CDR2 SASEGT. DNA of the CDR3: TGTGCCAGCAGTGATTGGGGCAGTTATAATTCACCCCTCCACTTT. It yields the protein CASSDWGSYNSPLHF.